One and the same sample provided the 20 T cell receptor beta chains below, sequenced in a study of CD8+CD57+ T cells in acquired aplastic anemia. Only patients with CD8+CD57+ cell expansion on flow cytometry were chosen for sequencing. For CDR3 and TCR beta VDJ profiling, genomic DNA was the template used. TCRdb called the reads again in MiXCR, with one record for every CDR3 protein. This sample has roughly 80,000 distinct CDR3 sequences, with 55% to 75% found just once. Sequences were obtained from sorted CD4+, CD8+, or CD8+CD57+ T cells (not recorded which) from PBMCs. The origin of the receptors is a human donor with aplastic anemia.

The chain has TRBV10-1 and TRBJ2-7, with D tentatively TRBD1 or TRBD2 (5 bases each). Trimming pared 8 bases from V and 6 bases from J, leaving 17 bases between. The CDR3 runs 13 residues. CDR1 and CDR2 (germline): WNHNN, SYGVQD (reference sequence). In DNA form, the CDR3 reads TGCGCCAGCGCCCCACAGGTAGCGAGCGAGCAGTACTTC. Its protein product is CASAPQVASEQYF.

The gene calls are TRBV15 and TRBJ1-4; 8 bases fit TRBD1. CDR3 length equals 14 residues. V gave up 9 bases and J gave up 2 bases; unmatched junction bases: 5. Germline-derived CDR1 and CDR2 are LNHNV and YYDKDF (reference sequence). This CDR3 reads CATGQGATNEKLFF. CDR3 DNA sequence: TGTGCCACTGGTCAGGGGGCGACTAATGAAAAACTGTTTTTT.

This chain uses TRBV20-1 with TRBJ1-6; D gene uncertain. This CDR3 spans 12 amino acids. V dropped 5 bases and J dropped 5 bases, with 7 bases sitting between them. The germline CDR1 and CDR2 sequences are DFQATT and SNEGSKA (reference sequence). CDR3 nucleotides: TGCAGTGCTCTGGATAATAATTCACCCCTCCACTTT. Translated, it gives CSALDNNSPLHF.

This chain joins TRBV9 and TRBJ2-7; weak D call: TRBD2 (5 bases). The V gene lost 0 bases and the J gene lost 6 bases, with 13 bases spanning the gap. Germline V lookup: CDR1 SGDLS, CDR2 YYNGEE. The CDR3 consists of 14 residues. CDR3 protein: CASSVALALGEQYF. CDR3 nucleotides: TGTGCCAGCAGCGTAGCTCTAGCTTTGGGCGAGCAGTACTTC.

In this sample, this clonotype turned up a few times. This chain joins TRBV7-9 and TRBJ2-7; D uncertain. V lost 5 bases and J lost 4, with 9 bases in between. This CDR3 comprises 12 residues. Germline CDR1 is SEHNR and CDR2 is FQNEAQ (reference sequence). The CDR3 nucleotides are TGTGCCAGCAGCCTCAACACGTACGAGCAGTACTTC. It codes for CASSLNTYEQYF.

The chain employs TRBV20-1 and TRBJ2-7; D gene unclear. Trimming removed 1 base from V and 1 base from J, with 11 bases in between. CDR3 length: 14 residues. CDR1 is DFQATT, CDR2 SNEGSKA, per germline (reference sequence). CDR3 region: CSARGTQESYEQYF. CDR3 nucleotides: TGCAGTGCTAGAGGAACGCAGGAATCCTACGAGCAGTACTTC.

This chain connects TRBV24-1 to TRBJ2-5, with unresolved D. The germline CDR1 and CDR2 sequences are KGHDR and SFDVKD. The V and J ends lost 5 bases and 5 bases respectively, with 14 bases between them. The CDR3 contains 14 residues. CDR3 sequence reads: CATSALSRWETQYF. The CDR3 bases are TGTGCCACCAGTGCATTGTCCCGGTGGGAGACCCAGTACTTC.

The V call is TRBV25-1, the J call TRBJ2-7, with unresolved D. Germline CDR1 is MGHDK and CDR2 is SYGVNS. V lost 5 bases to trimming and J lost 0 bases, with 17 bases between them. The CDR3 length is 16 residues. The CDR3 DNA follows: TGTGCCAGCAGTCCTAACAGAAGACCAAGCTCCTACGAGCAGTACTTC. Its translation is CASSPNRRPSSYEQYF.

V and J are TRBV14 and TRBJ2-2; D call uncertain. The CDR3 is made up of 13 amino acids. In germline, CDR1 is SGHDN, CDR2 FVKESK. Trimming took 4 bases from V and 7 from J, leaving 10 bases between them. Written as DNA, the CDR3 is TGTGCCAGCAGCCCGTACAGCTACGGGGAGCTGTTTTTT. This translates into CASSPYSYGELFF.

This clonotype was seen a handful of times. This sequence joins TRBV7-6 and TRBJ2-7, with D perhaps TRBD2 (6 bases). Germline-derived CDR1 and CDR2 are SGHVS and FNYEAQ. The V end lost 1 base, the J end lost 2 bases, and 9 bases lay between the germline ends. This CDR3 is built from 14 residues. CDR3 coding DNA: TGTGCCAGCAGCTTAGTGGAGGGAGCCTACGAGCAGTACTTC. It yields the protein CASSLVEGAYEQYF.

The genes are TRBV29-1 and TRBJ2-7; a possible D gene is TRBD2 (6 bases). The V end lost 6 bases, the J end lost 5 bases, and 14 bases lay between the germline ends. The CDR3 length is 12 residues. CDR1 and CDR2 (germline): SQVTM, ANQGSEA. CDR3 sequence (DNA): TGCAGCGTCGGGACTGGGGGGAACGAGCAGTACTTC. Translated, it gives CSVGTGGNEQYF.

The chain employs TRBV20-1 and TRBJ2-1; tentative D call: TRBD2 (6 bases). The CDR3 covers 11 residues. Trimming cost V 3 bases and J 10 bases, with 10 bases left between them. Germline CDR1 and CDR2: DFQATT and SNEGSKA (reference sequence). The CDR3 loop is CSASSGLEQFF. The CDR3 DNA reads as TGCAGTGCTAGTAGCGGTTTGGAGCAGTTCTTC.

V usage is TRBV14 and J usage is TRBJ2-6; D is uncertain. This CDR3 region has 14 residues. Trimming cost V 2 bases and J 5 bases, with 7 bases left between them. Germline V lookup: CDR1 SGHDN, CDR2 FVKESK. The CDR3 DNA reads TGTGCCAGCAGCCAATGGCCCTGGGCCAACGTCCTGACTTTC. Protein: CASSQWPWANVLTF.

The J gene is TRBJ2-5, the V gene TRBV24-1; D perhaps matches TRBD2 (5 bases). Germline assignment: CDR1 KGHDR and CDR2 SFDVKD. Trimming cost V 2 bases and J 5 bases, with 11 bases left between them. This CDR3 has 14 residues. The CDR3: CATSDWDTGETQYF. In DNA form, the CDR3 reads TGTGCCACCAGTGATTGGGATACGGGGGAGACCCAGTACTTC.

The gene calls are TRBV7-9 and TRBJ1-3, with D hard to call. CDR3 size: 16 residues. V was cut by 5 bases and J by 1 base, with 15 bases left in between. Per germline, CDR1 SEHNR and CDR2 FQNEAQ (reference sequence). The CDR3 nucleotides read TGTGCCAGCAGCACATTCGGACCGTCTTCTGGAAACACCATATATTTT. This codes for CASSTFGPSSGNTIYF.

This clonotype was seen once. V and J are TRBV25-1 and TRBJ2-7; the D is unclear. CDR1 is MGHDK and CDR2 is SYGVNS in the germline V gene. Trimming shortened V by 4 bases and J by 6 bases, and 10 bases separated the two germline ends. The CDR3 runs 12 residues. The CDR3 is CASSGSTGEQYF. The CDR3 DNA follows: TGTGCCAGCAGTGGTAGCACGGGCGAGCAGTACTTC.

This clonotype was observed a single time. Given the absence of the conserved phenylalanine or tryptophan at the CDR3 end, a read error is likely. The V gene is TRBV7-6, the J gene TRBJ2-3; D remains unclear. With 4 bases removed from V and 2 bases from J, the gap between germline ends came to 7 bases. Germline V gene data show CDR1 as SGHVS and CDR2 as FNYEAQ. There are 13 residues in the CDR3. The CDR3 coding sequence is TGTGCCAGCAGCTCCCAGCTCACAGATACGCAGTATCTT. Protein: CASSSQLTDTQYL.

This CDR3 is CASSLATTNTGELFF. The DNA for the CDR3 is TGCGCCAGCAGCTTAGCGACTACGAACACCGGGGAGCTGTTTTTT. The gene calls are TRBV5-1 and TRBJ2-2, with a possible D match to TRBD2 (5 bases). V lost 2 bases to trimming and J lost 0 bases, with 8 bases between them. The germline V gene encodes CDR1 SGHRS and CDR2 YFSETQ. The CDR3 loop spans 15 amino acids.

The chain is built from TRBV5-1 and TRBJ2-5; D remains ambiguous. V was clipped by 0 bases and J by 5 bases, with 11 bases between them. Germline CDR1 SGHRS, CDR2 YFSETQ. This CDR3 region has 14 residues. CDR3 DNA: TGCGCCAGCAGCTTGGCGGTACCCTGGGAGACCCAGTACTTC. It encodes CASSLAVPWETQYF.

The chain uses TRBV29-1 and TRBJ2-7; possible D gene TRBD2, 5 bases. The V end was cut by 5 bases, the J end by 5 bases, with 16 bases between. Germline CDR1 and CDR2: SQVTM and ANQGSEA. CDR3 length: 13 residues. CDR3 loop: CSVRPTVRDEQYF. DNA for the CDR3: TGCAGCGTTAGGCCCACGGTGCGGGACGAGCAGTACTTC.